The clone carrying this T cell receptor beta chain was seen at least ten times. Germline CDR1 reads SEHNR; CDR2 reads FQNEAQ (reference sequence). V was pared by 3 bases and J by 8 bases, with 12 bases of the junction left unmatched. The CDR3 runs to 16 residues. This entry belongs to a study of regulatory T cells in long-lasting Graves disease. Study details: Positive TSH receptor antibodies alongside over 5 years of antithyroid drugs were what marked Graves' disease as persistent.

According to the study, TCR beta libraries were built with iRepertoire HTBI primers and CDR3-region Arm-PCR. MiXCR, run by TCRdb on the multiplex PCR reads, gives a single entry per CDR3 protein. The profile covers 300,000 to 350,000 distinct CDR3 sequences, with around 20% appearing a single time and less than 35% taken by the ten largest. This sample's time point: persistent/refractory GD, antithyroid drugs over 5 years with positive TRAb. Researchers made the TCR library from RNA that was extracted from PBMCs. Sequences were derived from peripheral blood mononuclear cells (PBMCs), sampled when the disease was refractory, from a patient treated with antithyroid drugs. This receptor was taken from a female donor with Graves disease. The rearrangement joins TRBV7-9 to TRBJ2-2; 7 bases are a match to TRBD2. The DNA of the CDR3 is TGTGCCAGCAGCTTTCATGGGAGGGCCCTCGCTGGGGAGCTGTTTTTT. Protein: CASSFHGRALAGELFF.